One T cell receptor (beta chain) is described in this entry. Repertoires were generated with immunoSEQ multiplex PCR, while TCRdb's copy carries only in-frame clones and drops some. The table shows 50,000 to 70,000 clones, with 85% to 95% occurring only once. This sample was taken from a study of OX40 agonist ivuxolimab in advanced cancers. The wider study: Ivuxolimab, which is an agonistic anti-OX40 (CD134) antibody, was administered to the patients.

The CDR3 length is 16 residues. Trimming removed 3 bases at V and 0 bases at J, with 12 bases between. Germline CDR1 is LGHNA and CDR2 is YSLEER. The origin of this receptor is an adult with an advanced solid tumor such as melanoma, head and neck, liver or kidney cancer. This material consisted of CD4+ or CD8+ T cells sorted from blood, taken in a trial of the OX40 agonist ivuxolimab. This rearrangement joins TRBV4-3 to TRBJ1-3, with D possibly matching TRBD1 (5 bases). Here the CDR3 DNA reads TGCGCCAGCAGCCAGGACGCGGACACCTCTGGAAACACCATATATTTT. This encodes CASSQDADTSGNTIYF.